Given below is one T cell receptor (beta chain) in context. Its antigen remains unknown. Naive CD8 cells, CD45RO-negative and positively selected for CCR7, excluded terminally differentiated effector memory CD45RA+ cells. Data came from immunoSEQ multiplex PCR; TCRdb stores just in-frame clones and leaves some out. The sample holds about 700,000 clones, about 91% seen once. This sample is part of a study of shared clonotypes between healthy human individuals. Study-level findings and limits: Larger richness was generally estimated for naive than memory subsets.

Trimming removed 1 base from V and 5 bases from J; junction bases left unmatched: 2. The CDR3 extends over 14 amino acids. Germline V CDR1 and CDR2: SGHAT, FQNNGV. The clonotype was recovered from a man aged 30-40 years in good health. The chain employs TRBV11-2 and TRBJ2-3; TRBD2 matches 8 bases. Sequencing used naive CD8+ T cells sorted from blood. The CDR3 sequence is CASSLGAGGDTQYF. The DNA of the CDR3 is TGTGCCAGCAGCTTAGGGGCGGGAGGAGATACGCAGTATTTT.